Included here is one T cell receptor beta chain sequence, with context. The antigen is not known. The record originates from a study of healthy donors' naive CD4 and CD8 T cells. Study-level information: For TCR alpha, new primers spanned all functional IMGT alpha genes. The study, taken as a whole, reports: Bias from naive T cell homeostatic proliferation was not addressed. Positive CDR3 charge linked to CD4+ cells, negative to CD8+ cells. Most V and J genes were reportedly biased between naive CD4+ and CD8+ cells.

A linear amplification protocol produced the TCR libraries from 500 ng of total RNA. TCRdb reprocessed the reads via MiXCR and lists one record per CDR3 protein. The table shows about 180,000 distinct CDR3 sequences, with about 74% occurring only once. The CDR3 runs to 15 residues. CDR1 is MGHDK, CDR2 SYGVNS, per germline. V was clipped by 2 bases and J by 3 bases, with 14 bases between them. Material for sequencing was naive CD4+ and CD8+ T cells sorted from blood, pooled from several donors. This sequence was found in a pool of human donors in good health; the sample pools cells from several healthy donors. The rearrangement links TRBV25-1 to TRBJ2-7, with a tentative D call TRBD2 (6 bases). In DNA, the CDR3 is TGTGCCAGCAGTGAACCCGGGACTGCAAGCTACGAGCAGTACTTC. Protein sequence: CASSEPGTASYEQYF.